This paragraph reports one T cell receptor (beta chain). The data were produced by immunoSEQ multiplex PCR, yet TCRdb's version contains in-frame clones alone and is incomplete. Found here are fewer than 75,000 clones, 88% of them singletons; the top ten hold roughly 0.66%. The entry originates in a study of OX40 agonist ivuxolimab in advanced cancers. V shed 2 bases and J shed 10 bases, with 6 bases lying between them. CDR1 and CDR2 from the germline V gene are SGHAT and FQNNGV. CDR3 length: 11 amino acids. This sequence was found in an adult with an advanced solid tumor such as melanoma, head and neck, liver or kidney cancer. This chain uses TRBV11-2 with TRBJ2-1, with D unresolved. The material was CD4+ or CD8+ T cells sorted from blood, obtained in a trial of the OX40 agonist ivuxolimab. The CDR3 nucleotides are TGTGCCAGCAGCTTATTTTCCGAGCAGTTCTTC. It encodes CASSLFSEQFF.